This T cell receptor (beta chain) emerged from a study of spatial heterogeneity in lung cancer. Study-wide results and limits: Relative to follow-up, resection was when ubiquitous expanded tumor TCRs appeared more in blood.

This clonotype was observed many times. Antigen specificity is unknown. Every individual TCR cDNA molecule carried its own unique molecular identifier, which allowed correction of PCR and sequencing errors. TCRdb independently ran MiXCR on the 5' RACE reads; one entry per CDR3 protein. This table has roughly 100,000 distinct CDR3 sequences, roughly 8.7% appearing once. J gave up 4 bases and V 0 bases, and 8 bases lay outside the gene matches. CDR1 ENHRY and CDR2 SYGVKD come from the germline V gene. The CDR3 contains 16 residues. Time point meaning: sample taken at primary tumor resection. Material for sequencing was whole RNA from tumor, nontumor lung or frozen PBMC, left unsorted. The donor group consisted of some 70 patients who had untreated, early-stage non-small cell lung cancer.

The sequencing here drew on PBMCs, taken at surgery. V gene TRBV10-3 combines with J gene TRBJ2-7, with 8 bases that match TRBD1. The TCR comes from a male donor with early-stage non-small cell lung cancer. The CDR3 here is CAISESGQGAGYEQYF. The CDR3, as DNA: TGTGCCATCAGTGAGTCAGGGCAGGGGGCAGGGTACGAGCAGTACTTC.